This T cell receptor beta chain originates from a study of blood T cell repertoires in COVID-19. Only in-frame clones appear in the TCRdb table, and some are missing; sequencing was by immunoSEQ multiplex PCR. The data show just over 300,000 clones, 80% to 90% seen once. V dropped 5 bases and J dropped 6 bases, with 16 bases sitting between them. CDR1 is SGHAT and CDR2 is FQNNGV in the germline V gene. This CDR3 has 15 residues. The sequence was obtained from a woman younger than 30 who had recovered from COVID-19. Specimen: PBMCs or T cells enriched from blood (not recorded which). The chain is built from TRBV11-2 and TRBJ2-2; D might be TRBD1 (7 bases). The CDR3 loop reads CASSLRGTFPGELFF. Written as DNA, the CDR3 is TGTGCCAGCAGCCTCAGGGGGACTTTCCCCGGGGAGCTGTTTTTT. The variable domain in full, completed from reference TRBV11-2 and TRBJ2-2, reads EAGVAQSPRYKIIEKRQSVAFWCNPISGHATLYWYQQILGQGPKLLIQFQNNGVVDDSQLPKDRFSAERLKGVDSTLKIQPAKLEDSAVYLCASSLRGTFPGELFFGEGSRLTVL.